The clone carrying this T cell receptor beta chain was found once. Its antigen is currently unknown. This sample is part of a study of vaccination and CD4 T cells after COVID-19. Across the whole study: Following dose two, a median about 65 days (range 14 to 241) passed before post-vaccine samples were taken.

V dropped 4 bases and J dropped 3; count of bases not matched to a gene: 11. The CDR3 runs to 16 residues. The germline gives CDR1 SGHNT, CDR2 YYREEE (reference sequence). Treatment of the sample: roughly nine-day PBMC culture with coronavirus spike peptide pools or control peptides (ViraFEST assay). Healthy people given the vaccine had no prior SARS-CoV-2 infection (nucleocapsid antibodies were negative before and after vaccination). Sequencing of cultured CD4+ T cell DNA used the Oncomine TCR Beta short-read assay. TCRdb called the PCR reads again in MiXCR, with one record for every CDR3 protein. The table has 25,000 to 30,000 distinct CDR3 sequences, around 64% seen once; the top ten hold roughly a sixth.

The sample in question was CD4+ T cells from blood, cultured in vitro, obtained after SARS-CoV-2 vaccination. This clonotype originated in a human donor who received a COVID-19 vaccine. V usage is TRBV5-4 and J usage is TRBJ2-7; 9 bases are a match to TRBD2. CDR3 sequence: CASSILRTSVVYEQYF. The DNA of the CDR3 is TGTGCCAGCAGCATACTTAGGACTAGCGTCGTCTACGAGCAGTACTTC.